This TCR beta chain comes out of a study of shared clonotypes between healthy human individuals. The CDR3 is 15 amino acids. Trimming at V came to 4 bases and at J to 2 bases, leaving 3 bases not matched to a gene. The germline gives CDR1 SNHLY, CDR2 FYNNEI. Sequencing was performed with immunoSEQ multiplex PCR; in TCRdb, only in-frame clones are kept and a portion is missing. The table has some 1,100,000 clones, approximately 80% seen once. This receptor was obtained from a man between 18 and 29 years old in good health. Some clones in this sample may be carry-over from other donors' samples. The V and J genes are TRBV2 and TRBJ2-1; the match to TRBD2 covers 9 bases. The specimen was memory CD4+ T cells from PBMCs. The subset denotes: CD45RA-negative fraction. The CDR3 coding sequence is TGTGCCAGCAGTGCACCTAGCGGGGCCTACAATGAGCAGTTCTTC. Protein product: CASSAPSGAYNEQFF.